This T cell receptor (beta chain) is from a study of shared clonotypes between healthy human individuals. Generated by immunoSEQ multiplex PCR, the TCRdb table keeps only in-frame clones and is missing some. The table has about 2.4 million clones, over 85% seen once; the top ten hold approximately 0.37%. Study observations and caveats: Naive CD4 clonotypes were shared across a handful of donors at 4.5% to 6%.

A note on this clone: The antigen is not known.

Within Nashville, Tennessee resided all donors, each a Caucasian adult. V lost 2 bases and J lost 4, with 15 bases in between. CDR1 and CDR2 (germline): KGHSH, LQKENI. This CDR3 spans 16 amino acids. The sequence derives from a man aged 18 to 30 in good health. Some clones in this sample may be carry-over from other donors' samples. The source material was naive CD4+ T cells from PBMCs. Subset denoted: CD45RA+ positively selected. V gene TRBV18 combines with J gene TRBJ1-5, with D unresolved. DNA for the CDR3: TGTGCCAGCTCACCAATCGTCACCTCCGAAAATCAGCCCCAGCATTTT. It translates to CASSPIVTSENQPQHF.